These T cell receptor beta chains were read from a single sample in a study of T cell responses to AZD1222 COVID-19 vaccine. Profiled with immunoSEQ multiplex PCR; TCRdb holds only in-frame clones, not every one. The data hold 50,000 to 55,000 clones, with around 90% observed a single time. The sequencing used peripheral blood, collected 28 days after the second AZD1222 dose. Receptors originate from an adult who received the AZD1222 COVID-19 vaccine. CDR3s include the opening cysteine and the closing phenylalanine or tryptophan. The D gene is left open where the match is weak.

TRBJ1-2	.	TRBV28	TGTGCCAGCACCCTGGGAGGGGCTAACTATGGCTACACCTTC	CASTLGGANYGYTF
TRBJ1-5	.	TRBV21-1	TGTGCCAGCAGCAACCCCCACCAGCCCCAGCATTTT	CASSNPHQPQHF
TRBJ2-1	.	TRBV7-3	TGTGCCAGCAGCTTAACGTTAGGGTCCGGGCCCTGGAGCTCCTACAATGAGCAGTTCTTC	CASSLTLGSGPWSSYNEQFF
TRBJ2-3	TRBD2	TRBV7-2	TGTGCCAGCAGCTTGGCCGGGACTAGCGGGAGACAAGATACGCAGTATTTT	CASSLAGTSGRQDTQYF
TRBJ2-2	TRBD1	TRBV6-5	TGTGCCAGCGCGCAGGGGGACACCGGGGAGCTGTTTTTT	CASAQGDTGELFF
TRBJ2-7	.	TRBV25-1	TGTGCCAGCAGTGAATGGGCCGCCTACGAGCAGTACTTC	CASSEWAAYEQYF
TRBJ1-6	.	TRBV5-6	TGTGCCAGCAGCTTGAGGGGGGCAGGCTATAATTCACCCCTCCACTTT	CASSLRGAGYNSPLHF
TRBJ1-4	.	TRBV28	TGTGCCAGCAGACAGGGTAATGAAAAACTGTTTTTT	CASRQGNEKLFF
TRBJ1-1	.	TRBV10-1	TGCGCCAGCAAGGAGAGGACGAACACTGAAGCTTTCTTT	CASKERTNTEAFF
TRBJ1-1	.	TRBV5-1	TGCGCCAGCAGCCCCTCGGGCATGAACACTGAAGCTTTCTTT	CASSPSGMNTEAFF
TRBJ2-7	TRBD2	TRBV2	TGTGCCAGCCAGACTAGCGGGAGCTCCTACGAGCAGTACTTC	CASQTSGSSYEQYF
TRBJ2-1	TRBD2	TRBV29-1	TGCAGCGTCGGGACCGGGACTAGGGGGGATGAGCAGTTCTTC	CSVGTGTRGDEQFF